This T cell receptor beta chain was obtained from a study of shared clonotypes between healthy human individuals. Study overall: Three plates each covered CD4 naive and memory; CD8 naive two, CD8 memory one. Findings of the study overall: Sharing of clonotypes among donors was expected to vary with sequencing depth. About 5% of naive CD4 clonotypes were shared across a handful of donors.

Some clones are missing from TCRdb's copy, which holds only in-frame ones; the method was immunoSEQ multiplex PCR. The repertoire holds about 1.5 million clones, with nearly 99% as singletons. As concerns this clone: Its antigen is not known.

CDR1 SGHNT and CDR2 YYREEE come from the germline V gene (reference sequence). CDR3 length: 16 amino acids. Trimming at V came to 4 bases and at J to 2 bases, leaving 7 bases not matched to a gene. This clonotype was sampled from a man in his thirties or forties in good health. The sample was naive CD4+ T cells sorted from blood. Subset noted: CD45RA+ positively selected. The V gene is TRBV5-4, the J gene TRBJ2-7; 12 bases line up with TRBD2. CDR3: CASSGPGLAGTYEQYF. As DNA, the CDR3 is TGTGCCAGCAGCGGTCCAGGACTAGCGGGGACCTACGAGCAGTACTTC.